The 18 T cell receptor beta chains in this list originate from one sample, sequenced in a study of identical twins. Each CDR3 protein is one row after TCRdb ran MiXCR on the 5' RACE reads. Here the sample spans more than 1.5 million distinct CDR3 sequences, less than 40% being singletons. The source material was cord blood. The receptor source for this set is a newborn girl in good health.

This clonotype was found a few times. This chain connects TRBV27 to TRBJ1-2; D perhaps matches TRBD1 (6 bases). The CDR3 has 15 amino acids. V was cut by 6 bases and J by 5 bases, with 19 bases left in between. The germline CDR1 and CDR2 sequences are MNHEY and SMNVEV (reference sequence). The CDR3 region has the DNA TGTGCCAGCAGCCTCGACAGGAGTACCCCTTATGGCTACACCTTC. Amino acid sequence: CASSLDRSTPYGYTF.

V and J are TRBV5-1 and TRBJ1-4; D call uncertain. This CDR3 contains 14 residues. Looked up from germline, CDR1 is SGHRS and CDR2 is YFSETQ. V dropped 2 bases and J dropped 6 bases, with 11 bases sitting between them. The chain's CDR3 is CASSFDGEDEKLFF. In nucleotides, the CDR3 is TGCGCCAGCAGCTTCGACGGGGAGGATGAAAAACTGTTTTTT.

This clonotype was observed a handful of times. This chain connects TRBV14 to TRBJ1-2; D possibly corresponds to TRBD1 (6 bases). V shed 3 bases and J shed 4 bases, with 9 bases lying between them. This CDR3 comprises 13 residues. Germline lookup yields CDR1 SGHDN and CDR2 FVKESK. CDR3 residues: CASSQDSAYGYTF. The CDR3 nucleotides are TGTGCCAGCAGCCAGGACAGCGCCTATGGCTACACCTTC.

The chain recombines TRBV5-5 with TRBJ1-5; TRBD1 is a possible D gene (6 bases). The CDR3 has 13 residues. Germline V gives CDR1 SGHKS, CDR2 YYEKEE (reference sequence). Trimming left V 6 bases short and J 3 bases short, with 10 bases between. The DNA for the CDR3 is TGTGCCAGCACCAGGACAGTCAATCAGCCCCAGCATTTT. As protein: CASTRTVNQPQHF.

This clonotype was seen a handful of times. CDR3 nucleotides: TGCAGTGCCACCCCCGGGACAAGGACCTACAATGAGCAGTTCTTC. It codes for CSATPGTRTYNEQFF. The chain links TRBV20-1 to TRBJ2-1; D perhaps matches TRBD1 (6 bases). V lost 6 bases, J lost 2 bases, and 17 bases lay in between. In germline, CDR1 is DFQATT, CDR2 SNEGSKA (reference sequence). This CDR3 spans 15 amino acids.

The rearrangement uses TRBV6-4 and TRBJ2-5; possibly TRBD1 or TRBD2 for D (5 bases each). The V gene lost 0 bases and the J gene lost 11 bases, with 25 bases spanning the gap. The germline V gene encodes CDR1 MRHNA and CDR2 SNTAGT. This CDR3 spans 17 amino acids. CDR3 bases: TGTGCCAGCAGTGACTCGAATCGCAGGGACGGGGAAGGAGAGCAGTACTTC. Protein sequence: CASSDSNRRDGEGEQYF.

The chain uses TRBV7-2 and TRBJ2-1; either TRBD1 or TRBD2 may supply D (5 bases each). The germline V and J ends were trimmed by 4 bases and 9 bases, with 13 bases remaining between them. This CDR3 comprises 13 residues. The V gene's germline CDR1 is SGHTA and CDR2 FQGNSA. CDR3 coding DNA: TGTGCCAGCAGCTCCGGGACGGTGGGTGAGCAGTTCTTC. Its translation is CASSSGTVGEQFF.

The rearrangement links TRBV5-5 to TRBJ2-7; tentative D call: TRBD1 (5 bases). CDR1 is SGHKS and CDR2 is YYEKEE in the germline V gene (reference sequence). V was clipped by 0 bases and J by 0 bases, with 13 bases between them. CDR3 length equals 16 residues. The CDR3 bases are TGTGCCAGCAGCTTGGCCAGTCTTAGGGGCTCCTACGAGCAGTACTTC. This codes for CASSLASLRGSYEQYF.

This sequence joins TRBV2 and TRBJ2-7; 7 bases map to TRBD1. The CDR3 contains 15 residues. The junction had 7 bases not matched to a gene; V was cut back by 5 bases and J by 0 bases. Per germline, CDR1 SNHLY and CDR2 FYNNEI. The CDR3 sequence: CASSRRDRSSYEQYF. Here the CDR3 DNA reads TGTGCCAGCAGTAGACGGGACAGAAGCTCCTACGAGCAGTACTTC.

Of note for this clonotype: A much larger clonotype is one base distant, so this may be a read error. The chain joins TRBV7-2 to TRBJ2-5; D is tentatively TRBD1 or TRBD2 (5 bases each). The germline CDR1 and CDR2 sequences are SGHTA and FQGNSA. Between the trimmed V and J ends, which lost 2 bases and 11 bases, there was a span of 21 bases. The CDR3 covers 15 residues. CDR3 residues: CASSLRSGMDNEQYF. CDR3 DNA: TGTGCCAGCAGCTTAAGATCGGGAATGGACAATGAGCAGTACTTC. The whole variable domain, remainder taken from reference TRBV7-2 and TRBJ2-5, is GAGVSQSPSNKVTEKGKDVELRCDPISGHTALYWYRQSLGQGLEFLIYFQGNSAPDKSGLPSDRFSAERTGGSVSTLTIQRTQQEDSAVYLCASSLRSGMDNEQYFGPGTRLLVL.

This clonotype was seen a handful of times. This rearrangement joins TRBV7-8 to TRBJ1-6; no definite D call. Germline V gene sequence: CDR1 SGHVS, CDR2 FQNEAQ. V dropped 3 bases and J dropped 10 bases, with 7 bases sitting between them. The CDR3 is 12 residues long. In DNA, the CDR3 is TGTGCCAGCAGCTTCTTAGCCTCACCCCTCCACTTT. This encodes CASSFLASPLHF. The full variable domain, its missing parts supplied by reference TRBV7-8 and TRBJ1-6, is GAGVSQSPRYKVAKRGQDVALRCDPISGHVSLFWYQQALGQGPEFLTYFQNEAQLDKSGLPSDRFFAERPEGSVSTLKIQRTQQEDSAVYLCASSFLASPLHFGNGTRLTVT.

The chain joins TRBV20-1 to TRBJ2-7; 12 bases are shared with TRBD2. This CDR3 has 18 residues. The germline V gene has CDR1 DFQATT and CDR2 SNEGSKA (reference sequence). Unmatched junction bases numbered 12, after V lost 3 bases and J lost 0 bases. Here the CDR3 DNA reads TGCAGTGCTAGTTTGAGGACTAGCGGGGCCCCTAGCTCCTACGAGCAGTACTTC. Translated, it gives CSASLRTSGAPSSYEQYF.

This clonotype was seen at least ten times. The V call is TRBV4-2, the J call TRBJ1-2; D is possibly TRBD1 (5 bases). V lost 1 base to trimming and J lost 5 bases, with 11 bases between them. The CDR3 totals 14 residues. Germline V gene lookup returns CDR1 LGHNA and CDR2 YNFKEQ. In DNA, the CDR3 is TGTGCCAGCAGCCAAGCCGGGACCCCTTATGGCTACACCTTC. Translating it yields CASSQAGTPYGYTF.

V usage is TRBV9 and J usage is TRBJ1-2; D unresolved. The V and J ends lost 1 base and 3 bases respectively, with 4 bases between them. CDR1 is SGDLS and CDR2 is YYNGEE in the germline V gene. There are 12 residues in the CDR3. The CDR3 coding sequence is TGTGCCAGCAGCGTAAACGACTATGGCTACACCTTC. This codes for CASSVNDYGYTF.

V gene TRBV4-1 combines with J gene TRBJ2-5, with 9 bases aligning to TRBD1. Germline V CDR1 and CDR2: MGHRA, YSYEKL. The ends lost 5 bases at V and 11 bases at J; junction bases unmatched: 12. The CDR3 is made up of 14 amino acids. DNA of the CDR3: TGCGCCAGCAGCTCACTAGGACAGGGGAGGGAGCAGTACTTC. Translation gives CASSSLGQGREQYF.

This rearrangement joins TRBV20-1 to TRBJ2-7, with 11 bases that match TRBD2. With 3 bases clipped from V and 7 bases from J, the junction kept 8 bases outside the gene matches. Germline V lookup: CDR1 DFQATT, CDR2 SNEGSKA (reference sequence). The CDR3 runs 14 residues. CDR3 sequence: CSASKGLAANEQYF. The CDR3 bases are TGCAGTGCTAGTAAGGGACTAGCGGCCAATGAGCAGTACTTC.

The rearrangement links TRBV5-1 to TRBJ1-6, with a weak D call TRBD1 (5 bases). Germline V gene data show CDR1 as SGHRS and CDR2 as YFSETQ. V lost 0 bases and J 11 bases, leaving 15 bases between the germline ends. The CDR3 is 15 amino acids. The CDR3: CASSLAGQGTAPLHF. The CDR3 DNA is TGCGCCAGCAGCTTGGCCGGCCAGGGTACCGCACCCCTCCACTTT. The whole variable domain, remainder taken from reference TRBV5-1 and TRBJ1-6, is KAGVTQTPRYLIKTRGQQVTLSCSPISGHRSVSWYQQTPGQGLQFLFEYFSETQRNKGNFPGRFSGRQFSNSRSEMNVSTLELGDSALYLCASSLAGQGTAPLHFGNGTRLTVT.

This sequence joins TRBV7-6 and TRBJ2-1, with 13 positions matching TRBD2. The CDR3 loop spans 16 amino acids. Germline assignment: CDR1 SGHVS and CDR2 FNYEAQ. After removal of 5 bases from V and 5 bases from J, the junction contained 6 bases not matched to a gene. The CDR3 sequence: CASSPGTSGVHNEQFF. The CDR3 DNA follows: TGTGCCAGCAGCCCCGGGACTAGCGGGGTTCACAATGAGCAGTTCTTC.